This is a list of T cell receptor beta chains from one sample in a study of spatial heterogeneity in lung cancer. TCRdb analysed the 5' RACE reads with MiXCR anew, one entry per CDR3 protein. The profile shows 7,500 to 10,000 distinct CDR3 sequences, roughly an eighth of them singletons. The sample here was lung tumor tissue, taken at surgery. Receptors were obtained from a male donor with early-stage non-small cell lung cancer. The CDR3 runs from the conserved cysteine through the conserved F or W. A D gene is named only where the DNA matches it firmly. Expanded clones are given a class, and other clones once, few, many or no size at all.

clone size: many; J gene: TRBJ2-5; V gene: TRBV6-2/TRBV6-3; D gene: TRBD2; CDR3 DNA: TGTGCCAGCACGCGGGAGGAGACCCAGTACTTC; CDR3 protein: CASTREETQYF
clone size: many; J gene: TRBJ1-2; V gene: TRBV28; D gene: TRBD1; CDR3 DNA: TGTGCCAGCAGTTACGGGACAGGCGGCTACTATGGCTACACCTTC; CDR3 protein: CASSYGTGGYYGYTF
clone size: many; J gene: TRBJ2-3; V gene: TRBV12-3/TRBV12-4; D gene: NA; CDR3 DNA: TGTGCCAGCAGTTTAGCGGGCAGGGTGCCCACAGATACGCAGTATTTT; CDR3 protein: CASSLAGRVPTDTQYF
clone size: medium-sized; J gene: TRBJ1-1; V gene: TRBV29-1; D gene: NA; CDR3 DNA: TGCAGCGTCGGGACTCGGGGGAAGGACACTGAAGCTTTCTTT; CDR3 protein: CSVGTRGKDTEAFF
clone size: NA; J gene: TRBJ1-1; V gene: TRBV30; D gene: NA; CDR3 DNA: TGTGCCTGGAGGGTGACCGGGGTTGGCACTGAAGCTTTCTTT; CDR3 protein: CAWRVTGVGTEAFF
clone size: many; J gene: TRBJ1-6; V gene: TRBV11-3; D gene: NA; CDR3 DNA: TGTGCCAGCAGCTTAAGAGGAAATAATTCACCCCTCCACTTT; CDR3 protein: CASSLRGNNSPLHF
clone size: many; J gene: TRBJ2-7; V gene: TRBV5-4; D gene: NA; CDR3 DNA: TGTGCCAGCAGCAGAGGAAGGGCTCCGGCCGAGCAGTACTTC; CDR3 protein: CASSRGRAPAEQYF
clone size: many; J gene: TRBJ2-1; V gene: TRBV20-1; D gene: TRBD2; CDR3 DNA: TGCAGTGCTCAAGCGGGAGGGTCAAAAGGGGGCAATGAGCAGTTCTTC; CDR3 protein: CSAQAGGSKGGNEQFF
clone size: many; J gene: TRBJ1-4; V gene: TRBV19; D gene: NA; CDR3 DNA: TGTGCCAGTAGTATATGGCAATCTAATGAAAAACTGTTTTTT; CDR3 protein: CASSIWQSNEKLFF
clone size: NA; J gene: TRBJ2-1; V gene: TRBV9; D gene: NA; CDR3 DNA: TGTGCCAGCAGCACCCCCGGGCTCGATTCCATTAATGAGCAGTTCTTC; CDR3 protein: CASSTPGLDSINEQFF
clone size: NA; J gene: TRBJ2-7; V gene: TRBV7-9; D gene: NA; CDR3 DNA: TGTGCCACCTCTACGGGCTATAGCGGGCAGTACTTC; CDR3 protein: CATSTGYSGQYF
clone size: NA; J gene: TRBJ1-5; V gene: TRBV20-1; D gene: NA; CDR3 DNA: TGCAGTGCTGGATATAGCAATCAGCCCCAGCATTTT; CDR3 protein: CSAGYSNQPQHF
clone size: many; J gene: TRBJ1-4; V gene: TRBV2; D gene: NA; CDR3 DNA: TGTGCCAGCAGTGATGCAGCAGGGGTTGAAAAACTGTTTTTT; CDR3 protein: CASSDAAGVEKLFF
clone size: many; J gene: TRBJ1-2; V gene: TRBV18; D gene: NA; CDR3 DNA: TGTGCCAGCTCACCAAACGGGGACCCTAACTATGGCTACACCTTC; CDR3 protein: CASSPNGDPNYGYTF
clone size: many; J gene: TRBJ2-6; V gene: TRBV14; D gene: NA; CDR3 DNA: TGTGCCAGCAGCCCTACGGGCTCTGGGGCCAACGTCCTGACTTTC; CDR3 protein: CASSPTGSGANVLTF
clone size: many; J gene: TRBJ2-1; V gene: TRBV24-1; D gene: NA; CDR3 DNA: TGTGCCACCAGTGATTTCGCCGTTTACAATGAGCAGTTCTTC; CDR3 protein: CATSDFAVYNEQFF
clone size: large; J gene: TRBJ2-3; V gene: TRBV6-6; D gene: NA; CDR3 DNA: TGTGCCAGCAGTTACTTTGGACCCTCCACAGATACGCAGTATTTT; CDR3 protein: CASSYFGPSTDTQYF
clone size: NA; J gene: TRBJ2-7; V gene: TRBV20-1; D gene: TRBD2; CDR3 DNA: TGCAGTGCTAGCGGGACTAGCGGGAGGGAGCGTGAGGAGCAGTACTTC; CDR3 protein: CSASGTSGREREEQYF